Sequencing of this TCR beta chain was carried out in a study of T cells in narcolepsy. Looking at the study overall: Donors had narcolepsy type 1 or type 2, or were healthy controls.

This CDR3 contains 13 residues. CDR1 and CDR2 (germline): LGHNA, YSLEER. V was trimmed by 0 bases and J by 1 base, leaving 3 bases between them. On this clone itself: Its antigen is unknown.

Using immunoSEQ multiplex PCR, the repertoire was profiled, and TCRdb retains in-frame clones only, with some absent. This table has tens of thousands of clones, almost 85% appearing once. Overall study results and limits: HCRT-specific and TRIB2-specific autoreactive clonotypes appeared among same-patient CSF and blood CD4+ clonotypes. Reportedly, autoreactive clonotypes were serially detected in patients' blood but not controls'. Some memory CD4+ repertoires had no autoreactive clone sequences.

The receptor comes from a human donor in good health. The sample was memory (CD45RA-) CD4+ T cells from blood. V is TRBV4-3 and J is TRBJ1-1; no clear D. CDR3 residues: CASSQDRNTEAFF. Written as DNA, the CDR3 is TGCGCCAGCAGCCAAGATCGGAACACTGAAGCTTTCTTT.